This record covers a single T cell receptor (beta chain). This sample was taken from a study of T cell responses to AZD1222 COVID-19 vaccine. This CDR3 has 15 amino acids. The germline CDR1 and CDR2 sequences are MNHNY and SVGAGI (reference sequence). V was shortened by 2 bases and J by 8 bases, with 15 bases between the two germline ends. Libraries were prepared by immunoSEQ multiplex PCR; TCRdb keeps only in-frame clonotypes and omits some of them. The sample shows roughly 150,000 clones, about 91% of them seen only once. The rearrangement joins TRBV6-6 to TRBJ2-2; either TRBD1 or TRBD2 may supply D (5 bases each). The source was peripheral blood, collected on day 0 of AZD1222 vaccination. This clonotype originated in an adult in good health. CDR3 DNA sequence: TGTGCCAGCAGTTACGAGGGCAGGGCTAAAGGGGAGCTGTTTTTT. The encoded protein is CASSYEGRAKGELFF.